This T cell receptor (beta chain) was observed in a study of blood T cell repertoires in COVID-19. Germline lookup yields CDR1 MGHDK and CDR2 SYGVNS. The V gene end was trimmed by 2 bases and the J gene end by 5 bases; junction bases not matched to a gene: 7. This CDR3 has 17 residues. Method: immunoSEQ multiplex PCR; TCRdb's copy keeps in-frame clones and lacks some. The data contain 400,000 to 450,000 clones, 80% to 90% of them singletons. Sequenced sample: peripheral blood. The V gene is TRBV25-1, the J gene TRBJ2-3; TRBD2 aligns across 13 bases. The source is a man aged 18 to 30 with COVID-19, enrolled during active disease. In nucleotides, the CDR3 is TGTGCCAGCAGTGAAGAACTAGCGGGAGGGCATGGAGATACGCAGTATTTT. It is translated as CASSEELAGGHGDTQYF.